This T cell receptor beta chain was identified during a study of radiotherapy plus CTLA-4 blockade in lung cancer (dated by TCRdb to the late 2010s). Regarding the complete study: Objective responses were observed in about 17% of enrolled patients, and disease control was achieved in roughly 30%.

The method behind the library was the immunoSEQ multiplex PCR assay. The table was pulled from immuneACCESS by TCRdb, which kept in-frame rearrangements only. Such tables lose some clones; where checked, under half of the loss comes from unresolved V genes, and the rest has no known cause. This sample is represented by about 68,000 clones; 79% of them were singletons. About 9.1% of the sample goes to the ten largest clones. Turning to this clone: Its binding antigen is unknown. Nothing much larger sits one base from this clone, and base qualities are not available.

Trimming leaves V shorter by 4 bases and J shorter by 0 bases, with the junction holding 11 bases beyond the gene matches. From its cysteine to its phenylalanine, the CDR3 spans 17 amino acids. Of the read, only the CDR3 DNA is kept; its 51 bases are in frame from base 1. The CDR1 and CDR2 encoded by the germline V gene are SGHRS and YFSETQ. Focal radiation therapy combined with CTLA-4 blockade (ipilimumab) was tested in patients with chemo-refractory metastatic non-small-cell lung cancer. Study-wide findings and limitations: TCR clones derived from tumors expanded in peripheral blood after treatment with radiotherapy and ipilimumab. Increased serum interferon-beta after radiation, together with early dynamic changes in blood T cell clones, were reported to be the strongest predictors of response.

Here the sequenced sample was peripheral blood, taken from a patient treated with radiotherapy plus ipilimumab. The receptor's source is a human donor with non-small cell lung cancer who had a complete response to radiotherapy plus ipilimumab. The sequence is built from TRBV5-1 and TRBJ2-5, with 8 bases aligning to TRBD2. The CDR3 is CASSANPGRGDQETQYF. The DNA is TGCGCCAGCAGCGCCAACCCGGGGCGGGGGGACCAAGAGACCCAGTACTTC.